These T cell receptor beta chains were read from a single sample in a study of blood T cell repertoires in COVID-19. Method: immunoSEQ multiplex PCR; TCRdb's copy keeps in-frame clones and lacks some. The data hold hundreds of thousands of clones, with approximately 90% observed a single time. The sequencing input was peripheral blood. These receptors were taken from a man between 18 and 35 years old with COVID-19, enrolled during active disease. Each CDR3 is given without its conserved first and last residue.

TRBV6-1	TRBJ2-6	ASSGLRGTGANVLT
TRBV21-1	TRBJ1-2	ARTRQGVGYGYT
TRBV29-1	TRBJ1-3	SVDLGTYSGNTIY
TRBV12-5	TRBJ1-2	ASALGRSNYGYT
TRBV2	TRBJ2-5	ASSGAGDQETQY
TRBV30	TRBJ1-5	AWSVHGEQPQH
TRBV30	TRBJ2-7	AWSSKRRLAGYEQY
TRBV7-9	TRBJ1-1	ASSLITSTEAF
TRBV7-9	TRBJ1-3	ASSAGQSSGNTIY
TRBV30	TRBJ1-6	AWSGQQGPLH
TRBV5-4	TRBJ2-5	ASSFGRGGETQY
TRBV29-1	TRBJ2-7	SGTGGSYEQY
TRBV14	TRBJ1-2	ASSEDIGYGYT
TRBV11-1	TRBJ2-7	ASSLVSYEQY
TRBV13	TRBJ2-2	ASSFSPSQGGELF
TRBV6-6	TRBJ2-1	ASSRTGTSRVGEQF
TRBV20-1	TRBJ2-1	SARSDEQF
TRBV27	TRBJ1-5	ASSGQGGQPQH
TRBV4-1	TRBJ2-1	ASSQVAPSAKQF
TRBV5-1	TRBJ2-1	ASNRDLGYNEQF
TRBV5-4	TRBJ1-2	ASSSRDRGRRDYGYT
TRBV5-1	TRBJ2-3	ASSFAGQGSTDTQY
TRBV30	TRBJ2-3	AFSGATDTQY
TRBV5-1	TRBJ2-5	ASSGNSGQWEETQY
TRBV9	TRBJ2-4	ASSVDTGVPIQY
TRBV5-1	TRBJ2-7	ASSLTSGSYEQY
TRBV1	TRBJ2-3	TSSQAPGDRGADTQY